This T cell receptor beta chain derives from a study of blood T cell dynamics during melanoma immunotherapy. Indicated time point: week 3, after first cycle of checkpoint inhibitor. The data were produced by immunoSEQ multiplex PCR, yet TCRdb's version contains in-frame clones alone and is incomplete. The sample comprises 6,500 to 10,000 clones, more than 80% of which are singletons, and approximately 3.8% rests with the top ten. The CDR3 contains 14 residues. The V and J ends lost 2 bases and 6 bases respectively, with 8 bases between them. Germline V CDR1 and CDR2: MNHNY, SVGAGI (reference sequence).

The sample consisted of blood, taken from a patient treated with checkpoint blockade. This TCR was sampled from a human donor with melanoma. The chain links TRBV6-6 to TRBJ1-6; TRBD1 is a possible D gene (6 bases). The CDR3 loop is CASSYGGPNSPLHF. The CDR3 nucleotides read TGTGCCAGCAGTTACGGGGGCCCTAATTCACCCCTCCACTTT.